Listed here are 9 T cell receptor beta chains from one sample, sequenced in a study of T cells after yellow fever vaccination. TCRdb analysed the 5' RACE reads with MiXCR anew, one entry per CDR3 protein. The table includes under 550,000 distinct CDR3 sequences, less than 25% detected once. The sample here was PBMCs, taken 21 days after the first yellow fever vaccination. These receptors were collected from a man aged 18 to 29 who received the YFV17D yellow fever vaccine.

The chain joins TRBV4-1 to TRBJ1-5, with D tentatively TRBD1 (5 bases). There are 17 residues in the CDR3. The germline CDR1 and CDR2 sequences are MGHRA and YSYEKL. V lost 0 bases, J lost 0 bases, and 12 bases lay in between. CDR3 DNA sequence: TGCGCCAGCAGCCAAGACCCCAGGGAATCTAGCAATCAGCCCCAGCATTTT. This sequence encodes CASSQDPRESSNQPQHF.

For the CDR3, the DNA is TGTGCCAGCAGTCCCCTGGGTGGGGGGCGCGAGCAGTACGTC. Protein: CASSPLGGGREQYV. V and J are TRBV27 and TRBJ2-7; D is perhaps TRBD1 or TRBD2 (6 bases each). The CDR3 is 14 amino acids. With 5 bases removed from V and 6 bases from J, the gap between germline ends came to 17 bases. Germline V gene sequence: CDR1 MNHEY, CDR2 SMNVEV (reference sequence).

This clonotype was observed a handful of times. The CDR3 DNA reads TGTGCCAGCAGCAAACAGGGTCTTAGGACCGCTAACTATGGCTACACCTTC. Translated, it gives CASSKQGLRTANYGYTF. J is TRBJ1-2 and V is TRBV7-9, with D perhaps matching TRBD1 (6 bases). The V gene's germline CDR1 is SEHNR and CDR2 FQNEAQ (reference sequence). This CDR3 has 17 amino acids. The V gene lost 5 bases and the J gene lost 0 bases, with 19 bases spanning the gap.

This clonotype was found a few times. The V call is TRBV29-1, the J call TRBJ2-7, with 9 positions matching TRBD1. CDR1 SQVTM and CDR2 ANQGSEA come from the germline V gene. The V gene end was trimmed by 5 bases and the J gene end by 7 bases; junction bases not matched to a gene: 6. CDR3 length: 12 residues. Here the CDR3 DNA reads TGCAGCGTTACGGGGACAGGGTTTGAGCAGTACTTC. As protein: CSVTGTGFEQYF.

The chain couples TRBV6-1 to TRBJ2-5; TRBD2 matches 11 bases. CDR3 length equals 14 residues. Losses at the gene ends were 6 bases for V and 0 bases for J; bases not matched to a gene: 0. Germline V gives CDR1 MNHNS, CDR2 SASEGT. The CDR3 protein is CASRGLADQETQYF. For the CDR3, the DNA is TGTGCCAGCAGGGGACTAGCGGACCAAGAGACCCAGTACTTC.

This chain connects TRBV4-2 to TRBJ1-1, with D maybe TRBD1 (6 bases). CDR1 is LGHNA, CDR2 YNFKEQ, per germline. V lost 2 bases and J 1 base, leaving 8 bases between the germline ends. CDR3 length equals 14 residues. The CDR3 region has the DNA TGTGCCAGCAGCCAAACGACAGGGAACACTGAAGCTTTCTTT. Translated: CASSQTTGNTEAFF.

CDR3 nucleotides: TGTGCCAGCAGTTTGATTGGACGGAGCGGGGGGCAAGAGACCCAGTACTTC. It encodes CASSLIGRSGGQETQYF. The chain carries TRBV12-3 or TRBV12-4 and TRBJ2-5; 9 bases fit TRBD2. The CDR3 has 17 residues. V lost 3 bases, J lost 2 bases, and 10 bases stayed unmatched.

The CDR3 loop reads CASSLSLDGHEQYV. In DNA form, the CDR3 reads TGTGCCAGCAGTTTATCCCTTGACGGCCACGAGCAGTACGTC. V usage is TRBV27 and J usage is TRBJ2-7; no clear D gene. CDR1 is MNHEY, CDR2 SMNVEV, per germline (reference sequence). This CDR3 is 14 amino acids long. V was trimmed by 0 bases and J by 5 bases, leaving 11 bases between them.

V and J are TRBV7-8 and TRBJ1-1; no reliable D call. This CDR3 has 12 residues. Germline V CDR1 and CDR2: SGHVS, FQNEAQ. V dropped 5 bases and J dropped 5 bases, with 9 bases sitting between them. Here the CDR3 DNA reads TGTGCCAGCAGCGAGCTAGGGACTGAAGCTTTCTTT. This translates into CASSELGTEAFF.